The 32 T cell receptor beta chains below were found in one sample sequenced in a study of cytomegalovirus exposure and HLA in healthy donors. Primers for the PCR totalled 60 Vbeta and 13 Jbeta. Clones were sequenced by immunoSEQ multiplex PCR, and TCRdb holds only the in-frame ones, with some missing. The data hold roughly 180,000 clones, with over 65% observed a single time. The sequencing sample was made of PBMCs. The receptors were gathered from a woman aged 25 to 45 in good health and CMV-seropositive.

The CDR3 DNA is TGTGCCAGCAGCCGCACAGAGAACATTCAGTACTTC. Translated: CASSRTENIQYF. V usage is TRBV6-1 and J usage is TRBJ2-4; D is uncertain. This CDR3 region has 12 residues. Trimming removed 6 bases at V and 7 bases at J, with 10 bases between. Germline loops: CDR1 MNHNS, CDR2 SASEGT.

The chain couples TRBV27 to TRBJ1-2; the D gene is possibly TRBD1 (6 bases). CDR3 length: 13 residues. CDR1 is MNHEY, CDR2 SMNVEV, per germline (reference sequence). V lost 6 bases, J lost 4 bases, and 12 bases lay in between. Here the CDR3 reads CASRRDRSYGYTF. In nucleotides, the CDR3 is TGTGCCAGCAGGAGAGACAGGAGCTATGGCTACACCTTC.

The gene calls are TRBV10-3 and TRBJ2-6; tentatively, D is TRBD1 (6 bases). There are 19 residues in the CDR3. V dropped 3 bases and J dropped 0 bases, with 18 bases sitting between them. Germline CDR1 and CDR2: ENHRY and SYGVKD. The CDR3 nucleotides read TGTGCCATCAGTGACCCTCGCAGGGGATCCCTCTCTGGGGCCAACGTCCTGACTTTC. It specifies CAISDPRRGSLSGANVLTF.

This clone was seen a few times. The V and J genes are TRBV6-1 and TRBJ2-3, with TRBD2 as a possible D gene (6 bases). Germline V gene data show CDR1 as MNHNS and CDR2 as SASEGT. The CDR3 covers 15 residues. V was cut by 4 bases and J by 0 bases, with 11 bases left in between. The CDR3 is CASSGGGSSTDTQYF. The CDR3 bases are TGTGCCAGCAGTGGAGGAGGGTCTAGCACAGATACGCAGTATTTT.

This clone was seen a few times. The V and J genes are TRBV5-4 and TRBJ2-7; D may be TRBD2 (5 bases). The ends were cut back, 2 bases at V and 3 bases at J, with 6 bases in the middle. The CDR3 runs to 12 residues. Germline V CDR1 and CDR2: SGHNT, YYREEE (reference sequence). The CDR3 DNA reads TGTGCCAGCAGCTTCGGGGACTACGAGCAGTACTTC. Its translation: CASSFGDYEQYF. Supplemented by reference TRBV5-4 and TRBJ2-7, the full variable domain reads ETGVTQSPTHLIKTRGQQVTLRCSSQSGHNTVSWYQQALGQGPQFIFQYYREEENGRGNFPPRFSGLQFPNYSSELNVNALELDDSALYLCASSFGDYEQYFGPGTRLTVT.

The chain links TRBV10-3 to TRBJ2-7, with D possibly matching TRBD2 (6 bases). The CDR3 runs 14 residues. The germline V and J ends were trimmed by 9 bases and 0 bases, with 15 bases remaining between them. Germline loops: CDR1 ENHRY, CDR2 SYGVKD. CDR3 sequence: CAMSGGATSYEQYF. The CDR3 DNA sequence: TGTGCCATGTCTGGCGGGGCTACCTCCTACGAGCAGTACTTC.

The chain uses TRBV25-1 and TRBJ2-2; 8 bases fit TRBD1. After removal of 4 bases from V and 6 bases from J, the junction contained 10 bases not matched to a gene. Germline assignment: CDR1 MGHDK and CDR2 SYGVNS. This CDR3 comprises 16 residues. The CDR3 protein is CASSGRTGQSAGELFF. The CDR3 DNA reads as TGTGCCAGCAGTGGACGGACAGGGCAGAGTGCCGGGGAGCTGTTTTTT.

V is TRBV6-6 and J is TRBJ2-1; D is uncertain. V was trimmed by 5 bases and J by 5 bases, leaving 4 bases between them. Germline V gene data show CDR1 as MNHNY and CDR2 as SVGAGI (reference sequence). The CDR3 is 11 residues long. The CDR3 bases are TGTGCCAGCAGTCCTGACAATGAGCAGTTCTTC. Its protein is CASSPDNEQFF.

The chain joins TRBV25-1 to TRBJ2-6; D might be TRBD1 (6 bases). The CDR3 is 18 residues long. V was pared by 6 bases and J by 0 bases, with 18 bases between. The germline CDR1 and CDR2 sequences are MGHDK and SYGVNS. The CDR3 DNA is TGTGCCAGCAGACAGACAGGTACCACTAACTCTGGGGCCAACGTCCTGACTTTC. Residues: CASRQTGTTNSGANVLTF.

The chain carries TRBV30 and TRBJ2-3; a weak D match, TRBD2 (6 bases). V lost 2 bases and J 6 bases, leaving 15 bases between the germline ends. The CDR3 is 14 residues long. Germline lookup yields CDR1 GTSNPN and CDR2 SVGIG (reference sequence). In DNA, the CDR3 is TGTGCCTGGAGTAAGGGACTCTCGGGGGATACGCAGTATTTT. The encoded protein is CAWSKGLSGDTQYF. The full variable domain, completed using reference TRBV30 and TRBJ2-3, is SQTIHQWPATLVQPVGSPLSLECTVEGTSNPNLYWYRQAAGRGLQLLFYSVGIGQISSEVPQNLSASRPQDRQFILSSKKLLLSDSGFYLCAWSKGLSGDTQYFGPGTRLTVL.

The rearrangement joins TRBV4-2 to TRBJ2-1, with 7 nucleotides matching TRBD2. The CDR3 length is 16 residues. V lost 0 bases and J lost 8; bases outside the gene matches: 10. CDR1 and CDR2 (germline): LGHNA, YNFKEQ. CDR3 residues: CASSQDPAGSSDEQFF. The CDR3 DNA follows: TGTGCCAGCAGCCAAGACCCAGCGGGATCAAGCGATGAGCAGTTCTTC.

This chain joins TRBV19 and TRBJ1-4; D ambiguous. Trimming left V 3 bases short and J 0 bases short, with 8 bases between. CDR3 size: 15 residues. The germline V gene encodes CDR1 LNHDA and CDR2 SQIVND (reference sequence). Here the CDR3 DNA reads TGTGCCAGTAGTATCGGGTCTACAACTAATGAAAAACTGTTTTTT. It yields the protein CASSIGSTTNEKLFF.

As concerns this clone: The junction differs from germline at one of its ends, possibly a read error. The V and J genes are TRBV30 and TRBJ2-5; 8 bases agree with TRBD1. This CDR3 has 16 amino acids. Germline CDR1 is GTSNPN and CDR2 is SVGIG (reference sequence). DNA of the CDR3: TGTGCGTGGAACCGCTTCGTCAGGGGGCTGGGAGAGACCCAGTACTTC. This gives the protein CAWNRFVRGLGETQYF.

V is TRBV19 and J is TRBJ2-6; 10 nucleotides align to TRBD1. The germline gives CDR1 LNHDA, CDR2 SQIVND (reference sequence). V shed 4 bases and J 3 bases; nucleotides not matched to a gene: 6. This CDR3 is built from 17 residues. CDR3 region: CASSTRQGASGANVLTF. The CDR3 DNA sequence: TGTGCCAGTAGTACCCGACAGGGGGCAAGTGGGGCCAACGTCCTGACTTTC. The entire variable domain, with the rest obtained from reference TRBV19 and TRBJ2-6, is as follows: DGGITQSPKYLFRKEGQNVTLSCEQNLNHDAMYWYRQDPGQGLRLIYYSQIVNDFQKGDIAEGYSVSREKKESFPLTVTSAQKNPTAFYLCASSTRQGASGANVLTFGAGSRLTVL.

The CDR3 region is CASSERYEQYF. The CDR3 nucleotides read TGTGCCAGCAGCGAGAGATACGAGCAGTACTTC. V and J are TRBV13 and TRBJ2-5; D remains unclear. The J call may be incorrect, as the DNA end agrees better with TRBJ2-7. This CDR3 is built from 11 residues. In germline, CDR1 is PRHDT, CDR2 FYEKMQ (reference sequence).

The chain employs TRBV5-1 and TRBJ1-4; 10 bases match TRBD1. Trimming at V came to 7 bases and at J to 8 bases, leaving 11 bases not matched to a gene. Per germline, CDR1 SGHRS and CDR2 YFSETQ. This CDR3 is built from 15 residues. The chain's CDR3 is CASGIEGTGEEKLFF. The DNA for the CDR3 is TGCGCCAGCGGGATCGAGGGGACAGGGGAAGAAAAACTGTTTTTT.

In its sample, this clone was seen many times. This sequence joins TRBV6-1 and TRBJ2-7; D call uncertain. Germline values: CDR1 MNHNS, CDR2 SASEGT. CDR3 length: 13 amino acids. V dropped 0 bases and J dropped 4 bases, with 7 bases sitting between them. The CDR3 nucleotides are TGTGCCAGCAGTGAAGCGCTGACTTACGAGCAGTACTTC. Amino acid sequence: CASSEALTYEQYF.

The chain employs TRBV27 and TRBJ2-1, with D unresolved. Trimming removed 2 bases at V and 3 bases at J, with 11 bases between. The CDR3 has 15 amino acids. The germline CDR1 and CDR2 sequences are MNHEY and SMNVEV (reference sequence). This chain's CDR3 is CASSLASPNYNEQFF. The CDR3 DNA reads as TGTGCCAGCAGTTTAGCAAGCCCCAACTACAATGAGCAGTTCTTC.

The CDR3 loop reads CASSFTSGEQYF. The DNA of the CDR3 is TGCGCCAGCAGCTTCACTAGCGGCGAGCAGTACTTC. This chain joins TRBV5-1 and TRBJ2-7, with 8 positions matching TRBD2. Trimming at V came to 2 bases and at J to 6 bases, leaving 1 base not matched to a gene. This CDR3 is built from 12 residues. CDR1 is SGHRS, CDR2 YFSETQ, per germline.

V usage is TRBV28 and J usage is TRBJ2-1, with 8 nucleotides matching TRBD2. CDR1 and CDR2 from the germline V gene are MDHEN and SYDVKM. V shed 6 bases, J shed 8 bases, and the junction held 12 bases outside the gene matches. The CDR3 length is 15 residues. CDR3 DNA sequence: TGTGCCAGCAGGCTGTATGGACTAGCCTTACATGAGCAGTTCTTC. It translates to CASRLYGLALHEQFF.

The V call is TRBV5-3, the J call TRBJ1-5; 9 bases match TRBD1. TRBV5-3 is known as an ORF, though its function is uncertain. Trimming cost V 3 bases and J 7 bases; bases outside gene matches: 11. There are 16 residues in the CDR3. CDR3 residues: CARSCSGTGTEQPQHF. CDR3 DNA: TGTGCCAGAAGCTGCTCCGGGACAGGGACGGAACAGCCCCAGCATTTT.

The gene calls are TRBV6-4 and TRBJ2-2; 10 nucleotides agree with TRBD2. Germline values: CDR1 MRHNA, CDR2 SNTAGT. The junction had 7 bases not matched to a gene; V was cut back by 5 bases and J by 7 bases. This CDR3 is built from 15 residues. CDR3 loop: CASSPLAGGHGELFF. The CDR3 DNA reads as TGTGCCAGCAGTCCCTTAGCGGGAGGTCACGGGGAGCTGTTTTTT.

CDR3: CSVDRGYEAFF. As DNA, the CDR3 is TGCAGCGTTGACCGGGGGTATGAAGCTTTCTTT. The chain uses TRBV29-1 and TRBJ1-1; TRBD1 is a possible D gene (5 bases). V shed 3 bases and J shed 7 bases, with 9 bases lying between them. Germline values: CDR1 SQVTM, CDR2 ANQGSEA. The CDR3 runs 11 residues. Together with reference TRBV29-1 and TRBJ1-1, the CDR3 gives the full variable domain: SAVISQKPSRDICQRGTSLTIQCQVDSQVTMMFWYRQQPGQSLTLIATANQGSEATYESGFVIDKFPISRPNLTFSTLTVSNMSPEDSSIYLCSVDRGYEAFFGQGTRLTVV.

The V gene is TRBV5-6, the J gene TRBJ2-3, with D unclear. The ends were cut back, 6 bases at V and 0 bases at J, with 14 bases in the middle. In germline, CDR1 is SGHDT, CDR2 YYEEEE. The CDR3 is 15 residues long. The CDR3 region has the DNA TGTGCCAGCACCTCTCCGGTATCTAGCACAGATACGCAGTATTTT. As protein: CASTSPVSSTDTQYF.

The chain joins TRBV11-3 to TRBJ1-1; tentative D call: TRBD1 (6 bases). Trimming cost V 5 bases and J 2 bases, with 12 bases left between them. CDR1 and CDR2 (germline): SGHNT, YENEEA. This CDR3 is 14 amino acids long. CDR3 nucleotide sequence: TGTGCCAGCAGCCTGAGAGGGGGAAACACTGAAGCTTTCTTT. This codes for CASSLRGGNTEAFF.

The sample holds a few counts of this clone. CDR3 coding DNA: TGTGCCAGCAGTTTATATGTTACGGGACTAGCGGGAGAGTGGCGCAATGAGCAGTTCTTC. It is translated as CASSLYVTGLAGEWRNEQFF. V and J are TRBV28 and TRBJ2-1; 14 bases align to TRBD2. With 1 base clipped from V and 6 bases from J, the junction kept 14 bases outside the gene matches. The CDR3 covers 20 residues. The germline V gene encodes CDR1 MDHEN and CDR2 SYDVKM.

The V gene is TRBV19, the J gene TRBJ2-3; the D gene is possibly TRBD2 (6 bases). CDR3 length: 14 amino acids. Germline CDR1 reads LNHDA; CDR2 reads SQIVND (reference sequence). V lost 3 bases to trimming and J lost 0 bases, with 7 bases between them. The DNA of the CDR3 is TGTGCCAGTAGTATCCGGGGGAGCACAGATACGCAGTATTTT. It translates to CASSIRGSTDTQYF.

The chain combines TRBV5-6 with TRBJ1-4; TRBD1 is a possible D gene (6 bases). The CDR3 spans 16 residues. In germline, CDR1 is SGHDT, CDR2 YYEEEE. Trimming took off 6 bases at V and 3 bases at J, with 18 bases between the two ends. CDR3 sequence: CASTLGGAVANEKLFF. The CDR3, as DNA: TGTGCCAGCACCCTGGGGGGGGCGGTGGCTAATGAAAAACTGTTTTTT. The full variable domain, its missing parts supplied by reference TRBV5-6 and TRBJ1-4, is DAGVTQSPTHLIKTRGQQVTLRCSPKSGHDTVSWYQQALGQGPQFIFQYYEEEERQRGNFPDRFSGHQFPNYSSELNVNALLLGDSALYLCASTLGGAVANEKLFFGSGTQLSVL.

In this sample, this clone turned up a few times. The V gene is TRBV5-1, the J gene TRBJ2-3; 13 bases map to TRBD2. Germline V gene sequence: CDR1 SGHRS, CDR2 YFSETQ. V shed 0 bases, J shed 4 bases, and the junction held 5 bases outside the gene matches. This CDR3 spans 17 amino acids. CDR3 region: CASSLGTSGSRADTQYF. CDR3 coding DNA: TGCGCCAGCAGCTTGGGGACTAGCGGGAGTAGGGCAGATACGCAGTATTTT.

The gene calls are TRBV7-6 and TRBJ2-7; the match to TRBD1 covers 11 bases. Per germline, CDR1 SGHVS and CDR2 FNYEAQ. J gave up 2 bases and V 0 bases, and 3 bases lay outside the gene matches. The length of the CDR3 is 16 residues. The DNA for the CDR3 is TGTGCCAGCAGCTTAGCGATGGGACAGGGGGCCTACGAGCAGTACTTC. It yields the protein CASSLAMGQGAYEQYF.

The gene calls are TRBV6-5 and TRBJ2-7; D may be TRBD1 (5 bases). Per germline, CDR1 MNHEY and CDR2 SVGAGI. CDR3 length: 12 residues. Trimming left V 6 bases short and J 6 bases short, with 12 bases between. The DNA for the CDR3 is TGTGCCAGCAGCCAAGACAGTGGCGAGCAGTACTTC. It encodes CASSQDSGEQYF.

This clone was detected only a few times. This rearrangement joins TRBV5-1 to TRBJ2-7, with D possibly being TRBD1 (5 bases). V was cut by 2 bases and J by 0 bases, with 6 bases left in between. Germline CDR1 and CDR2: SGHRS and YFSETQ. CDR3 length equals 13 residues. CDR3 in amino acids: CASSLQDSYEQYF. The CDR3 region has the DNA TGCGCCAGCAGCTTACAGGACTCCTACGAGCAGTACTTC.